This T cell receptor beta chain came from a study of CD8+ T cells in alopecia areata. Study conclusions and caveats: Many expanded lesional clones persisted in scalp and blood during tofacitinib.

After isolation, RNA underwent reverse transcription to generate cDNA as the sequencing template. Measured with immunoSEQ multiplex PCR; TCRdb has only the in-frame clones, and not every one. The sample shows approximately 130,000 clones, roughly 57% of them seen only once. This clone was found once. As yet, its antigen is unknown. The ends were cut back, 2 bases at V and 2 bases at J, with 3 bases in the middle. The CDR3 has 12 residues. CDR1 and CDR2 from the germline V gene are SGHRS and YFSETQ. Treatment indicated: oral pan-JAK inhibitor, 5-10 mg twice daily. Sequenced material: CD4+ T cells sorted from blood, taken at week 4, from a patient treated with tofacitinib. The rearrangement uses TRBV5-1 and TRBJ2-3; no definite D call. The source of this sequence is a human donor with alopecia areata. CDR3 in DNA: TGCGCCAGCAGCTTTACCACAGATACGCAGTATTTT. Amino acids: CASSFTTDTQYF.